The 12 T cell receptor beta chains listed next were all sequenced from one sample in a study of blood T cell repertoires in COVID-19. Profiled with immunoSEQ multiplex PCR; TCRdb holds only in-frame clones, not every one. Of approximately 330,000 clones in the sample, approximately 87% were seen once. The sample was peripheral blood. The receptors were sampled from a woman between 45 and 65 years old with active or convalescent COVID-19.

The V gene is TRBV3-1 (or the pseudogene TRBV3-2), the J gene TRBJ1-1, with D tentatively TRBD1 (5 bases). V shed 6 bases and J shed 1 base, with 12 bases lying between them. The CDR3 contains 14 residues. CDR1 and CDR2 from the germline V gene are LGHDT and YNNKEL (reference sequence). The CDR3 here is CASRISGSNTEAFF. DNA for the CDR3: TGTGCCAGCAGAATTTCAGGGTCGAACACTGAAGCTTTCTTT.

The gene calls are TRBV5-1 and TRBJ2-3; tentatively, D is TRBD1 (6 bases). Trimming shortened V by 5 bases and J by 2 bases, and 12 bases separated the two germline ends. This CDR3 is built from 14 residues. Germline lookup yields CDR1 SGHRS and CDR2 YFSETQ. CDR3 protein: CASRQQGSTDTQYF. Written as DNA, the CDR3 is TGCGCCAGCAGGCAACAGGGATCCACAGATACGCAGTATTTT.

The CDR3 nucleotides are TGTGCCAGCACCAGGGTTGGCTATGGCTACACCTTC. It specifies CASTRVGYGYTF. The V gene is TRBV7-2, the J gene TRBJ1-2; D perhaps matches TRBD1 (5 bases). Germline V gene lookup returns CDR1 SGHTA and CDR2 FQGNSA. This CDR3 is 12 amino acids long. The V end lost 7 bases, the J end lost 4 bases, and 10 bases lay between the germline ends.

This rearrangement joins TRBV29-1 to TRBJ2-7; D not resolved. This CDR3 has 15 amino acids. With 1 base removed from V and 0 bases from J, the gap between germline ends came to 13 bases. Germline lookup yields CDR1 SQVTM and CDR2 ANQGSEA. The DNA of the CDR3 is TGCAGCGTTGAAGGCGTAATCCCCGGCTCCTACGAGCAGTACTTC. Translated, it gives CSVEGVIPGSYEQYF.

The J gene is TRBJ1-5, the V gene TRBV12-3 or TRBV12-4; unclear D gene. V was pared by 6 bases and J by 4 bases, with 7 bases between. CDR3 size: 12 residues. The CDR3 here is CASRSPNQPQHF. The CDR3 DNA reads as TGTGCCAGCAGGAGTCCTAATCAGCCCCAGCATTTT.

CDR3 protein: CASSQEPGLAARIQTQYF. Written as DNA, the CDR3 is TGTGCCAGCAGCCAAGAGCCAGGACTAGCGGCCCGGATACAGACCCAGTACTTC. The V call is TRBV3-1 (or the pseudogene TRBV3-2), the J call TRBJ2-5; 10 bases align to TRBD2. The germline V gene encodes CDR1 LGHDT and CDR2 YNNKEL (reference sequence). V lost 0 bases, J lost 6 bases, and 13 bases stayed unmatched. The CDR3 sequence is 18 residues long.

The rearrangement uses TRBV2 and TRBJ2-7, with D possibly being TRBD1 (5 bases). This CDR3 contains 12 residues. V dropped 7 bases and J dropped 1 base, with 8 bases sitting between them. Germline V gives CDR1 SNHLY, CDR2 FYNNEI. This chain's CDR3 is CASTQGSYEQYF. The CDR3 DNA follows: TGTGCCAGCACTCAGGGATCCTACGAGCAGTACTTC.

J is TRBJ1-5 and V is TRBV7-2, with D possibly being TRBD1 (5 bases). Looked up from germline, CDR1 is SGHTA and CDR2 is FQGNSA. This CDR3 is 16 amino acids long. V was shortened by 4 bases and J by 1 base, with 14 bases between the two germline ends. CDR3 region: CASSSGGGRSNQPQHF. The CDR3 DNA follows: TGTGCCAGCAGCTCCGGGGGGGGAAGGAGCAATCAGCCCCAGCATTTT.

The genes are TRBV30 and TRBJ1-5; D possibly corresponds to TRBD1 (5 bases). Germline loops: CDR1 GTSNPN, CDR2 SVGIG (reference sequence). The CDR3 totals 14 residues. The V gene lost 1 base and the J gene lost 2 bases, with 9 bases spanning the gap. CDR3 nucleotide sequence: TGTGCCTGGAGTGAGGGGCAGCGCAATCAGCCCCAGCATTTT. Translating it yields CAWSEGQRNQPQHF.

The chain joins TRBV30 to TRBJ1-5, with D possibly being TRBD1 (6 bases). This CDR3 region has 15 residues. CDR1 GTSNPN and CDR2 SVGIG come from the germline V gene (reference sequence). V shed 3 bases and J shed 6 bases, with 18 bases lying between them. DNA of the CDR3: TGTGCCTGGAGGGGGGCCGGGGGGTCTAGTCAGCCCCAGCATTTT. This encodes CAWRGAGGSSQPQHF.

The V call is TRBV18, the J call TRBJ1-5, with D unresolved. Germline V lookup: CDR1 KGHSH, CDR2 LQKENI. V shed 2 bases and J shed 6 bases, with 8 bases lying between them. This CDR3 region has 13 residues. The CDR3 loop reads CASSPTEGQPQHF. The CDR3 nucleotides are TGTGCCAGCTCACCAACAGAGGGTCAGCCCCAGCATTTT.

The chain employs TRBV7-2 and TRBJ1-5; possible D gene TRBD1, 6 bases. The V and J ends lost 0 bases and 6 bases respectively, with 12 bases between them. The germline V gene has CDR1 SGHTA and CDR2 FQGNSA. CDR3 length equals 15 residues. The CDR3 loop is CASSLARGGLQPQHF. The CDR3 coding sequence is TGTGCCAGCAGCTTAGCGCGGGGGGGCCTTCAGCCCCAGCATTTT. The full variable domain, rest sourced from reference TRBV7-2 and TRBJ1-5, is GAGVSQSPSNKVTEKGKDVELRCDPISGHTALYWYRQSLGQGLEFLIYFQGNSAPDKSGLPSDRFSAERTGGSVSTLTIQRTQQEDSAVYLCASSLARGGLQPQHFGDGTRLSIL.